The 17 T cell receptor beta chains below come from one sample, sequenced in a study of blood T cells in healthy people across ages. A sample-barcoded 5' primer and a J-beta primer mix were used in a second PCR of roughly 6 to 11 cycles. TCRdb re-called the 5' RACE reads with MiXCR, one entry per CDR3 protein. The sample lists approximately 1,700,000 distinct CDR3 sequences; about two fifths were seen once. Sequencing was carried out using blood. All receptors come from a human donor in good health.

This clonotype was observed a single time. This rearrangement joins TRBV29-1 to TRBJ1-1; perhaps TRBD1 as D (5 bases). CDR1 is SQVTM, CDR2 ANQGSEA, per germline. Trimming cost V 5 bases and J 7 bases, with 14 bases left between them. The CDR3 extends over 12 amino acids. The CDR3 sequence: CSVYQGLGEAFF. CDR3 DNA sequence: TGCAGCGTTTACCAGGGTTTGGGTGAAGCTTTCTTT.

This clonotype has a handful of counts. The J gene is TRBJ2-7, the V gene TRBV5-1; possibly TRBD1 or TRBD2 for D (5 bases each). This CDR3 has 12 residues. The V and J ends lost 4 bases and 3 bases respectively, with 8 bases between them. Germline values: CDR1 SGHRS, CDR2 YFSETQ. Written as DNA, the CDR3 is TGCGCCAGCAGCAGGGACGACTACGAGCAGTACTTC. Its translation is CASSRDDYEQYF.

Turning to this clonotype: A junction end diverges from the germline sequence, so it may reflect a read error. V usage is TRBV7-9 and J usage is TRBJ2-6; D perhaps matches TRBD1 (5 bases). Per the germline V gene, CDR1 is SEHNR and CDR2 is FQNEAQ (reference sequence). This CDR3 region has 14 residues. In nucleotides, the CDR3 is TGTGCCAGCAGCCGCCGAACTGGGGCCAACGTCCCGACTTTC. Protein: CASSRRTGANVPTF.

As to this clonotype: One end of the junction fails to match germline, which may point to a read error. V usage is TRBV7-3 and J usage is TRBJ2-5, with TRBD2 matching over 7 bases. Germline assignment: CDR1 SGHTA and CDR2 FQGTGA. The CDR3 extends over 15 amino acids. This CDR3 is CASSSGTTLQEAQYF. CDR3 DNA sequence: TGTGCCAGCAGCTCCGGGACTACACTCCAAGAGGCCCAGTACTTC.

For this clonotype: At one end, the junction sequence differs from germline, possibly due to a read error. This sequence joins TRBV6-5 and TRBJ1-4; maybe TRBD1 (6 bases). The germline CDR1 and CDR2 sequences are MNHEY and SVGAGI. There are 14 residues in the CDR3. Here the CDR3 reads CASSYRGGGEKRFF. CDR3 DNA sequence: TGTGCCAGCAGTTACAGGGGAGGGGGTGAAAAACGGTTTTTT.

Many counts were recorded for this clonotype. V gene TRBV29-1 combines with J gene TRBJ1-2; D unresolved. This CDR3 is built from 11 residues. CDR1 is SQVTM and CDR2 is ANQGSEA in the germline V gene. Deletions cut 5 bases from V and 7 bases from J, with 11 bases between. The DNA for the CDR3 is TGCAGCGTTAAGTCGGACCGTGGCTACACCTTC. Its translation is CSVKSDRGYTF.

This clonotype was counted a few times. The CDR3 nucleotides read TGCGCCAGCAGCTCGACAAGGGGCTCGATCTACGAGCAGTACTTC. Amino acid sequence: CASSSTRGSIYEQYF. V is TRBV5-1 and J is TRBJ2-7; tentatively, D is TRBD1 (5 bases). Germline V lookup: CDR1 SGHRS, CDR2 YFSETQ. V shed 3 bases and J shed 3 bases, with 16 bases lying between them. CDR3 size: 15 residues.

The chain links TRBV6-5 to TRBJ2-5, with D hard to call. CDR3 length: 13 residues. V gave up 6 bases and J gave up 7 bases, with 15 bases separating them. Per germline, CDR1 MNHEY and CDR2 SVGAGI. The CDR3 DNA is TGTGCCAGCAGCACCCAAGGTGGACGGACCCAGTACTTC. Protein: CASSTQGGRTQYF.

This clonotype has a handful of counts. The CDR3 protein is CAIRDDAATSYEQYF. Written as DNA, the CDR3 is TGTGCCATCAGAGACGACGCAGCAACCTCCTACGAGCAGTACTTC. J is TRBJ2-7 and V is TRBV10-3; D is unresolved. The length of the CDR3 is 15 residues. Trimming stripped 6 bases from V and 0 bases from J, with 15 bases between. Germline CDR1 ENHRY, CDR2 SYGVKD.

The gene calls are TRBV9 and TRBJ2-1; D is possibly TRBD2 (7 bases). V lost 2 bases and J lost 6, with 15 bases in between. Germline-derived CDR1 and CDR2 are SGDLS and YYNGEE. The CDR3 has 15 amino acids. CDR3 sequence reads: CASSVGGGLGNEQFF. For the CDR3, the DNA is TGTGCCAGCAGCGTTGGGGGGGGGCTCGGCAATGAGCAGTTCTTC.

The chain carries TRBV7-2 and TRBJ2-7; D call uncertain. Between the trimmed V and J ends, which lost 1 base and 1 base, there was a span of 14 bases. Germline values: CDR1 SGHTA, CDR2 FQGNSA. The CDR3 contains 16 residues. The CDR3 spells CASSLVSSAYSYEQYF. CDR3 DNA sequence: TGTGCCAGCAGCTTAGTCTCGTCAGCGTATTCCTACGAGCAGTACTTC.

The DNA for the CDR3 is TGTGCCAGCAGCCAAGGGGGATGGTCCCAAGAGACCCAGTACTTC. This gives the protein CASSQGGWSQETQYF. V is TRBV14 and J is TRBJ2-5; D is unresolved. With 1 base removed from V and 1 base from J, the gap between germline ends came to 10 bases. The germline V gene encodes CDR1 SGHDN and CDR2 FVKESK. The CDR3 length is 15 residues. Filled out from reference TRBV14 and TRBJ2-5, the complete variable domain reads EAGVTQFPSHSVIEKGQTVTLRCDPISGHDNLYWYRRVMGKEIKFLLHFVKESKQDESGMPNNRFLAERTGGTYSTLKVQPAELEDSGVYFCASSQGGWSQETQYFGPGTRLLVL.

This clonotype was observed a few times. The gene calls are TRBV4-3 and TRBJ2-7; 8 bases fit TRBD2. The CDR3 totals 15 residues. Trimming took 0 bases from V and 7 from J; bases not matched to a gene: 8. Germline CDR1 and CDR2: LGHNA and YSLEER. The CDR3 nucleotides read TGCGCCAGCAGCCAAGAAGGAGGCGGGGGGATGGAGCAGTACTTC. This translates into CASSQEGGGGMEQYF.

This chain connects TRBV20-1 to TRBJ1-1; D gene ambiguous. CDR1 is DFQATT, CDR2 SNEGSKA, per germline (reference sequence). The CDR3 is made up of 12 amino acids. Trimming took 6 bases from V and 6 from J, leaving 14 bases between them. CDR3 DNA: TGCAGTGCCAGAAGACCGGACGCTGAAGCTTTCTTT. Protein product: CSARRPDAEAFF.

This chain connects TRBV15 to TRBJ2-7; D is uncertain. Germline values: CDR1 LNHNV, CDR2 YYDKDF (reference sequence). V was trimmed by 0 bases and J by 6 bases, leaving 15 bases between them. The CDR3 runs 15 residues. CDR3 region: CATSREHPGRTEQYF. CDR3 coding DNA: TGTGCCACCAGCAGAGAGCACCCGGGCCGGACCGAGCAGTACTTC.

This clonotype was counted a few times. V usage is TRBV7-2 and J usage is TRBJ2-5, with 12 nucleotides matching TRBD2. Trimming removed 4 bases from V and 2 bases from J; junction bases left unmatched: 5. The CDR3 spans 16 residues. From germline, CDR1 is SGHTA and CDR2 FQGNSA. The CDR3 region is CASSSQGTSGQETQYF. The CDR3 bases are TGTGCCAGCAGCTCGCAGGGGACTAGCGGGCAAGAGACCCAGTACTTC. Supplemented by reference TRBV7-2 and TRBJ2-5, the full variable domain reads GAGVSQSPSNKVTEKGKDVELRCDPISGHTALYWYRQSLGQGLEFLIYFQGNSAPDKSGLPSDRFSAERTGGSVSTLTIQRTQQEDSAVYLCASSSQGTSGQETQYFGPGTRLLVL.

This clonotype was seen a few times. The chain combines TRBV5-1 with TRBJ2-4; D unresolved. The CDR3 consists of 15 residues. Germline-derived CDR1 and CDR2 are SGHRS and YFSETQ. Trimming removed 2 bases from V and 3 bases from J, with 12 bases in between. Here the CDR3 reads CASSLEWSGKNIQYF. CDR3 bases: TGCGCCAGCAGCTTAGAATGGTCCGGCAAAAACATTCAGTACTTC.